These T cell receptor beta chains were read from a single sample in a study of T cell responses to AZD1222 COVID-19 vaccine. The table came from immunoSEQ multiplex PCR; TCRdb's copy has only in-frame clones and leaves some out. This table holds around 130,000 clones, 88% found once. Sequenced here: peripheral blood, sampled on day 0 of AZD1222 vaccination. The receptors stem from an adult in good health. CDR3s include the opening cysteine and the closing phenylalanine or tryptophan. D genes are given only for firm matches. Some rows mark clone size as missing; the rest say once, few, many or name a class of expanded clone.

J	D	V	size	CDR3	DNA
TRBJ1-2	NA	TRBV18	NA	CASSPKTEGGYTF	TGTGCCAGCTCACCAAAAACAGAAGGAGGCTACACCTTC
TRBJ1-3	NA	TRBV7-2	once	CASSFLGNTIYF	TGTGCCAGCAGCTTTCTTGGAAACACCATATATTTT
TRBJ2-2	NA	TRBV7-8	NA	CASSSRLEAFGELFF	TGTGCCAGCAGCTCCCGACTAGAGGCATTCGGGGAGCTGTTTTTT
TRBJ2-7	NA	TRBV10-3	NA	CAISERDGDYEQYF	TGTGCCATCAGTGAGCGGGACGGCGACTACGAGCAGTACTTC
TRBJ2-1	NA	TRBV6-5	once	CASSYGQTIAYNEQFF	TGTGCCAGCAGTTACGGCCAGACTATTGCCTACAATGAGCAGTTCTTC
TRBJ1-2	NA	TRBV15	NA	CATSYRRAVEYGYTF	TGTGCCACCAGCTACCGAAGAGCCGTCGAGTATGGCTACACCTTC
TRBJ1-5	NA	TRBV28	NA	CASSSTLGGARPQHF	TGTGCCAGCAGCTCGACCCTGGGGGGGGCCCGGCCCCAGCATTTT
TRBJ2-7	TRBD1	TRBV27	NA	CASSLRQGVLGEQYF	TGTGCCAGCAGTCTCCGACAGGGTGTCCTCGGCGAGCAGTACTTC
TRBJ1-2	NA	TRBV15	NA	CATSTSPRGNYGYTF	TGTGCCACCAGCACCTCCCCCCGGGGCAACTATGGCTACACCTTC
TRBJ2-3	NA	TRBV6-5	NA	CASSRPGLADTQYF	TGTGCCAGCAGCCGCCCCGGGTTAGCGGATACGCAGTATTTT
TRBJ2-2	NA	TRBV12-3/TRBV12-4	NA	CASSLGNTGELFF	TGTGCCAGCAGTTTAGGTAACACCGGGGAGCTGTTTTTT
TRBJ2-7	TRBD1	TRBV7-2	NA	CASSLVERTGAYEQYF	TGTGCCAGCAGCTTAGTTGAGAGGACAGGGGCCTACGAGCAGTACTTC
TRBJ1-6	NA	TRBV30	NA	CALGRGEGPLHF	TGTGCCTTGGGACGGGGTGAGGGACCCCTCCACTTT
TRBJ1-1	NA	TRBV7-2	NA	CASRDRMNTEAFF	TGTGCCAGCAGGGACAGAATGAACACTGAAGCTTTCTTT
TRBJ2-7	NA	TRBV5-4	NA	CASSWSQNWYEQYF	TGTGCCAGCAGCTGGAGTCAGAATTGGTACGAGCAGTACTTC
TRBJ2-2	TRBD2	TRBV19	few	CASSMGTSGRAGELFF	TGTGCCAGTAGTATGGGGACTAGCGGGAGGGCCGGGGAGCTGTTTTTT
TRBJ2-5	NA	TRBV5-6	NA	CASSLIRGIRETQYF	TGTGCCAGCAGCTTGATAAGGGGAATCCGAGAGACCCAGTACTTC
TRBJ2-5	TRBD1	TRBV6-5	once	CASRFGTVQETQYF	TGTGCCAGCAGATTTGGGACAGTACAAGAGACCCAGTACTTC
TRBJ2-5	TRBD2	TRBV5-1	NA	CASSLGGLGGETQYF	TGCGCCAGCAGCTTGGGAGGACTCGGGGGGGAGACCCAGTACTTC
TRBJ2-7	TRBD1	TRBV5-1	NA	CASSLKGGLSYEQYF	TGCGCCAGCAGCTTGAAAGGGGGCTTATCCTACGAGCAGTACTTC
TRBJ1-2	TRBD1	TRBV19	once	CASSKVGGQGSNYGYTF	TGTGCCAGTAGTAAAGTGGGCGGACAGGGCTCTAACTATGGCTACACCTTC
TRBJ1-3	NA	TRBV27	NA	CASSYGGGSGNTIYF	TGTGCCAGCAGTTACGGGGGGGGCTCTGGAAACACCATATATTTT
TRBJ1-5	NA	TRBV6-5	NA	CASSYSRVSNQPQHF	TGTGCCAGCAGTTACTCCCGGGTCTCAAATCAGCCCCAGCATTTT
TRBJ1-1	NA	TRBV5-8	NA	CASSLWQNTEAFF	TGTGCCAGCAGCTTGTGGCAGAACACTGAAGCTTTCTTT
TRBJ2-7	NA	TRBV10-3	NA	CAISESIRYEQYF	TGTGCCATCAGTGAGTCTATACGGTACGAGCAGTACTTC
TRBJ1-1	NA	TRBV28	NA	CASSLISRVGEAFF	TGTGCCAGCAGTTTAATTAGCAGGGTCGGTGAAGCTTTCTTT
TRBJ2-1	TRBD2	TRBV11-2	NA	CASRLAGFYNEQFF	TGTGCCAGCCGACTAGCGGGATTCTACAATGAGCAGTTCTTC
TRBJ2-7	NA	TRBV3-1/TRBV3-2	NA	CASSQDAGSYEQYF	TGTGCCAGCAGCCAAGACGCCGGCTCCTACGAGCAGTACTTC
TRBJ1-3	TRBD1	TRBV6-5	NA	CASSYGDRADGNTIYF	TGTGCCAGCAGTTACGGGGACAGGGCGGACGGAAACACCATATATTTT
TRBJ2-2	NA	TRBV5-1	few	CASKVAQTDTGELFF	TGCGCCAGCAAGGTAGCCCAAACGGACACCGGGGAGCTGTTTTTT
TRBJ2-1	NA	TRBV29-1	NA	CSVQGPGRPYNEQFF	TGCAGCGTTCAGGGTCCAGGTAGACCGTACAATGAGCAGTTCTTC
TRBJ1-1	NA	TRBV5-1	NA	CASSLSNLNTEAFF	TGCGCCAGCAGCTTATCTAACTTGAACACTGAAGCTTTCTTT
TRBJ1-6	TRBD1	TRBV5-1	NA	CASREQGGYNSPLHF	TGCGCCAGCAGAGAACAGGGGGGGTATAATTCACCCCTCCACTTT
TRBJ2-1	NA	TRBV6-4	NA	CARARTPKYNEQFF	TGTGCCAGAGCTAGGACACCTAAGTACAATGAGCAGTTCTTC
TRBJ1-2	NA	TRBV3-1/TRBV3-2	NA	CASSRESNYGYTF	TGTGCCAGCAGCCGGGAATCAAACTATGGCTACACCTTC
TRBJ1-2	NA	TRBV5-1	NA	CASGKSEDPGGYTF	TGCGCCAGCGGGAAATCAGAAGACCCGGGGGGCTACACCTTC
TRBJ1-3	NA	TRBV6-5	NA	CASSYSSRASGNTIYF	TGTGCCAGCAGTTACTCTTCAAGGGCCTCTGGAAACACCATATATTTT
TRBJ2-7	NA	TRBV3-1/TRBV3-2	NA	CASSQGGGQPYEQYF	TGTGCCAGCAGCCAAGGGGGGGGGCAACCCTACGAGCAGTACTTC
TRBJ2-3	TRBD2	TRBV7-3	NA	CASSGSGGNTDTQYF	TGTGCCAGCAGCGGTAGCGGGGGAAACACAGATACGCAGTATTTT
TRBJ2-3	NA	TRBV6-7	NA	CASSYLGSTSTDTQYF	TGTGCCAGCAGTTACTTGGGGTCAACTAGCACAGATACGCAGTATTTT
TRBJ1-4	NA	TRBV7-8	NA	CASSHPPGATNEKLFF	TGTGCCAGCAGCCACCCCCCAGGTGCAACTAATGAAAAACTGTTTTTT
TRBJ2-7	TRBD1	TRBV28	NA	CATRQGTGPYEQYF	TGTGCCACCAGACAGGGGACAGGACCATACGAGCAGTACTTC
TRBJ2-1	TRBD2	TRBV9	NA	CASTRGTSGARNEQFF	TGTGCCAGCACCCGCGGGACTAGCGGGGCCAGGAATGAGCAGTTCTTC
TRBJ2-7	NA	TRBV2	NA	CASSPLNEQYF	TGTGCCAGCAGCCCCTTGAACGAGCAGTACTTC
TRBJ2-7	TRBD2	TRBV6-2/TRBV6-3	NA	CASSYDLAGEGEQYF	TGTGCCAGCAGTTACGATCTAGCGGGAGAAGGGGAGCAGTACTTC
TRBJ1-5	NA	TRBV5-6	few	CASSLMPGGNQPQHF	TGTGCCAGCAGCTTGATGCCGGGAGGCAATCAGCCCCAGCATTTT
TRBJ1-1	TRBD1	TRBV7-9	once	CASSLDRASTEAFF	TGTGCCAGCAGTTTGGACAGGGCCAGCACTGAAGCTTTCTTT
TRBJ1-1	NA	TRBV11-1	NA	CASSLRLGNTEAFF	TGTGCCAGCAGCTTAAGGTTAGGTAACACTGAAGCTTTCTTT
TRBJ2-3	NA	TRBV5-4	NA	CASSREPGQVYGTSTDTQYF	TGTGCCAGCAGCCGGGAGCCAGGACAGGTCTATGGAACTAGCACAGATACGCAGTATTTT
TRBJ1-5	NA	TRBV6-6	NA	CASARDGSNQPQHF	TGTGCCAGCGCAAGGGACGGTAGCAATCAGCCCCAGCATTTT